This entry is about one T cell receptor (beta chain). Its specificity is not known. These data come from a study of T cell responses to AZD1222 COVID-19 vaccine. On the study more broadly: Researchers grouped second doses given at about 4 or about 12 weeks into one pool. Study conclusions and caveats: Baseline testing showed seropositivity in only six AZD1222 recipients. Repertoire collection took place solely once the T cell response had peaked. Donors were chiefly white British, with a greater number of females, and clonal diversity was perhaps underestimated.

The data were produced by immunoSEQ multiplex PCR, yet TCRdb's version contains in-frame clones alone and is incomplete. The data contain about 110,000 clones, around 85% of them singletons. CDR1 is SGHTS, CDR2 YDEGEE, per germline. This CDR3 region has 14 residues. The V gene lost 6 bases and the J gene lost 3 bases, with 13 bases spanning the gap. This chain links TRBV5-8 with TRBJ1-5, with D unresolved. The TCR was taken from an adult in good health. The sequencing here drew on peripheral blood, taken on day 0 of AZD1222 vaccination. The CDR3 region is CASTKGRHNQPQHF. The CDR3 nucleotides read TGTGCCAGCACGAAGGGAAGGCACAATCAGCCCCAGCATTTT.